This T cell receptor (beta chain) was profiled in a study of blood T cells in healthy people across ages. Study conclusions and caveats: Estimates drawn from one million T cells were deemed to understate diversity. Higher diversity and more naive CD4+ cells were features of long-lived donors, compared to aged donors.

The sample providers were healthy Caucasian people from Russia, aged about 6 to 95. The CDR3 runs to 13 residues. In germline, CDR1 is SGHTA, CDR2 FQGNSA. V was clipped by 5 bases and J by 12 bases; unmatched bases: 7. A second PCR of 7 to 11 cycles used a sample-barcoded 5' primer and a J-beta primer mix. TCRdb reprocessed the 5' RACE reads with MiXCR, giving one entry per CDR3 protein. The data contain some 900,000 distinct CDR3 sequences, 48% of them singletons. With respect to this clonotype: Its specificity is not known.

The sample consisted of blood. The sequence derives from a man aged 30 to 45 in good health. The rearrangement joins TRBV7-2 to TRBJ1-5; TRBD1 matches at 10 bases. The DNA for the CDR3 is TGTGCCAGCAGCCCATCGGGACAGGGGCACCAGCATTTT. Translating it yields CASSPSGQGHQHF. Filled out from reference TRBV7-2 and TRBJ1-5, the complete variable domain reads GAGVSQSPSNKVTEKGKDVELRCDPISGHTALYWYRQSLGQGLEFLIYFQGNSAPDKSGLPSDRFSAERTGGSVSTLTIQRTQQEDSAVYLCASSPSGQGHQHFGDGTRLSIL.